This is a list of T cell receptor beta chains from one sample in a study of T-cell reconstitution after alpha-beta-depleted transplantation in children. One entry per CDR3 protein results from TCRdb running MiXCR on the PCR reads. The sample includes about 16,000 distinct CDR3 sequences, about 7.7% of them seen just once. Sequenced material: PBMCs, mostly from graft donor cells, taken 60 days after TCRalphabeta/CD19-depleted stem cell transplant. Source of these receptors: a boy under two years old who had a stem cell transplant for Wiskott-Aldrich syndrome, so the T cells may come from the graft donor. CDR3s include the opening cysteine and the closing phenylalanine or tryptophan. Each record gives: CDR3 length, J gene, V gene, clone size, D gene, CDR3 DNA, CDR3 protein. D genes are given only for firm matches. A clone size is listed for some rows: how often the clone was seen (once, few, many), or a class if it is expanded.

>15|TRBJ2-1|TRBV20-1|-|-
TGCAGTGCTAGAGATGGCAGGGCTTGGGATTATGAGCAGTTCTTC
CSARDGRAWDYEQFF
>13|TRBJ1-1|TRBV20-1|many|-
TGCAGTGCTTTCGACACCGGACCGGGAGTAGCTTTCTTT
CSAFDTGPGVAFF
>15|TRBJ2-3|TRBV20-1|many|TRBD2
TGCAGTGCTGACGAACCACTAGCGGGAAAAGATACGCAGTATTTT
CSADEPLAGKDTQYF
>15|TRBJ2-2|TRBV5-6|many|-
TGTGCCAGCAGCTTGCAGGGTGTGGACACCGGGGAGCTGTTTTTT
CASSLQGVDTGELFF
>15|TRBJ2-2|TRBV12-3/TRBV12-4|many|TRBD2
TGTGCCAGCAGTTCTCTAGCGGGAGACGGCGGGGAGCTGTTTTTT
CASSSLAGDGGELFF
>19|TRBJ2-1|TRBV25-1|many|TRBD2
TGTGCCAGCAGTGGCCTCGGTAGCGGGAGGGCTGTTGTCTACAATGAGCAGTTCTTC
CASSGLGSGRAVVYNEQFF
>16|TRBJ2-1|TRBV5-1|many|-
TGCGCCAGCAGCTTGGCCCGGGGGAGTTGGAACAATGAGCAGTTCTTC
CASSLARGSWNNEQFF
>15|TRBJ1-1|TRBV5-1|many|-
TGCGCCAGCAGCTTGGCCACAGCCTCTACCGCTGAAGCTTTCTTT
CASSLATASTAEAFF
>13|TRBJ2-2|TRBV2|many|-
TGTGCCAGCAGAGACAGGACAGATGGGGAGCTGTTTTTT
CASRDRTDGELFF
>17|TRBJ2-2|TRBV6-5|many|TRBD2
TGTGCCAGCAGTTACTCGTGGGGGGGGGCGAACACCGGGGAGCTGTTTTTT
CASSYSWGGANTGELFF
>15|TRBJ2-5|TRBV25-1|few|TRBD2
TGTGCCAGCAGTGAAGGGACTAGCGGCGCAGAGACCCAGTACTTC
CASSEGTSGAETQYF
>13|TRBJ2-7|TRBV20-1|many|-
TGCAGTGCCCCCGTGTCGGGTACCTACGAGCAGTACTTC
CSAPVSGTYEQYF
>15|TRBJ2-1|TRBV6-4|-|-
TGTGCCAGCAGTGAAGGGGTTAGCTCCTACAATGAGCAGTTCTTC
CASSEGVSSYNEQFF
>15|TRBJ2-5|TRBV24-1|many|-
TGTGCCACCAGTGATCCCCGGGACTTCCAAGAGACCCAGTACTTC
CATSDPRDFQETQYF
>13|TRBJ2-7|TRBV20-1|many|-
TGCAGTGCTATCTGGACCGACTCCTACGAGCAGTACTTC
CSAIWTDSYEQYF
>18|TRBJ2-1|TRBV5-4|many|-
TGTGCCAGCAGCCGGGTAAACCAGGAAACCGGCTCCTACAATGAGCAGTTCTTC
CASSRVNQETGSYNEQFF
>15|TRBJ2-7|TRBV12-3/TRBV12-4|large|-
TGTGCCAGCAGTTCCCGCCCTCTCACCCCCTACGAGCAGTACTTC
CASSSRPLTPYEQYF
>14|TRBJ1-5|TRBV20-1|many|-
TGCAGTGCTAGGGGGTACAGGGAGAATCAGCCCCAGCATTTT
CSARGYRENQPQHF
>17|TRBJ2-2|TRBV30|many|TRBD2
TGTGCCTGGAGTACCCCTAGCGGGAGGGCGAACACCGGGGAGCTGTTTTTT
CAWSTPSGRANTGELFF
>13|TRBJ2-7|TRBV20-1|many|TRBD2
TGCAGTGCCGGTCGACTAGCGGGAGGGTTTCCGTACTTC
CSAGRLAGGFPYF
>14|TRBJ2-3|TRBV25-1|many|TRBD1
TGTGCCAGCAGTTCAATCGGGACGGACAGGTTTCAGTATTTT
CASSSIGTDRFQYF
>14|TRBJ1-5|TRBV9|few|-
TGTGCCAGCAGCCCCGGAGCGGAGGGTCAGCCCCAGCATTTT
CASSPGAEGQPQHF
>16|TRBJ2-2|TRBV2|many|-
TGTGCCAGCAAAAGGGGACTCCAAAAGAACACCGGGGAGCTGTTTTTT
CASKRGLQKNTGELFF
>15|TRBJ2-5|TRBV20-1|many|-
TGCAGTGCTACGATAGATAGCGGTACCCAAGAGACCCAGTACTTC
CSATIDSGTQETQYF
>14|TRBJ1-3|TRBV28|few|-
TGTGCCAGCAGTTTCCGACAGCTCGGAAACACCATATATTTT
CASSFRQLGNTIYF
>15|TRBJ2-7|TRBV3-1|medium-sized|-
TGTGCCAGCAGCGGGTGGGGGGGCTCCACCTACGAGCAGTACTTC
CASSGWGGSTYEQYF
>13|TRBJ2-4|TRBV19|many|-
TGTGCCAGTAGTACCCCGGGGGCCAACATTCAGTACTTC
CASSTPGANIQYF
>15|TRBJ2-7|TRBV7-9|many|-
TGTGCCAGCAGCGCGGGCCGGGACCGTAAATACGAGCAGTACTTC
CASSAGRDRKYEQYF
>15|TRBJ2-1|TRBV7-8|many|TRBD1
TGTGCCAGCAGCTTAGGGACAGGCTCCTACAATGAGCAGTTCTTC
CASSLGTGSYNEQFF
>17|TRBJ2-1|TRBV7-9|many|TRBD2
TGTGCCAGCAGCTTAACAGGGAGCGGGAGCTCCTACAATGAGCAGTTCTTC
CASSLTGSGSSYNEQFF
>14|TRBJ1-5|TRBV19|many|TRBD1
TGTGCCAGTAGTACCCGACAGGGCTGGCAGCCCCAGCATTTT
CASSTRQGWQPQHF
>15|TRBJ2-5|TRBV5-1|many|TRBD1
TGCGCCAGCAGCTTGCTGGGGACAGGGAGAGAGACCCAGTACTTC
CASSLLGTGRETQYF
>15|TRBJ2-7|TRBV28|-|-
TGTGCCAGCAGCCCAGGGTGGGGGAGCTCCTACGAGCAGTACTTC
CASSPGWGSSYEQYF
>15|TRBJ1-1|TRBV12-3/TRBV12-4|many|-
TGTGCCAGCAGTCCACAGATTACAGCCAACACTGAAGCTTTCTTT
CASSPQITANTEAFF
>15|TRBJ1-1|TRBV25-1|many|-
TGTGCCAGCAGTGAATCTACCTCACTCGGGACTGAAGCTTTCTTT
CASSESTSLGTEAFF
>14|TRBJ2-7|TRBV24-1|many|-
TGTGCCACCAGTGATTTAGCCACGAACTACGAGCAGTACTTC
CATSDLATNYEQYF
>14|TRBJ2-1|TRBV7-2|medium-sized|TRBD1
TGTGCCAGCAGCTTAAGGACAGGGCTAAATGAGCAGTTCTTC
CASSLRTGLNEQFF
>14|TRBJ2-7|TRBV20-1|few|TRBD1
TGCAGTGCCCAAAAGGGGGCGACCACCTACGAGCAGTACTTC
CSAQKGATTYEQYF
>16|TRBJ2-1|TRBV11-1|-|TRBD2
TGTGCCAGCAGTAAAGCACCGGGAGGGTTCGGCTATGAGCAGTTCTTC
CASSKAPGGFGYEQFF
>16|TRBJ2-7|TRBV11-2|many|TRBD2
TGTGCCAGCAGCTTCGGGACTTCACGGGGGGGCTACGAGCAGTACTTC
CASSFGTSRGGYEQYF
>19|TRBJ2-1|TRBV2|-|-
TGTGCCTTCAGTTTCCCCCGTCCCTCGGTAGCAGACACCTACAATGAGCAGTTCTTC
CAFSFPRPSVADTYNEQFF
>13|TRBJ2-7|TRBV20-1|many|TRBD1
TGCAGTGCGCCGACAGGGAATTTCGACGAGCAGTACTTC
CSAPTGNFDEQYF
>15|TRBJ2-2|TRBV20-1|few|TRBD2
TGCAGTGCCCGGACTAGCGGGAGTCTCACCGGGGAGCTGTTTTTT
CSARTSGSLTGELFF
>16|TRBJ2-7|TRBV3-1|few|TRBD1
TGTGCCAGCAGCCAAGATTTCTGGACAGGGGGGGGCGAGCAGTACTTC
CASSQDFWTGGGEQYF
>13|TRBJ2-1|TRBV28|many|-
TGTGCCAGCAGTTTAGTTGCGGAGGGTGAGCAGTTCTTC
CASSLVAEGEQFF
>16|TRBJ2-3|TRBV6-2/TRBV6-3|many|TRBD2
TGTGCCAGCAGTTACGGGACTAGCGGGAGCACAGATACGCAGTATTTT
CASSYGTSGSTDTQYF
>19|TRBJ2-3|TRBV6-1|-|-
TGTGCCAGCAGAGGCCTGACTCGTGCGGGAACACCTAGCACAGATACGCAGTATTTT
CASRGLTRAGTPSTDTQYF